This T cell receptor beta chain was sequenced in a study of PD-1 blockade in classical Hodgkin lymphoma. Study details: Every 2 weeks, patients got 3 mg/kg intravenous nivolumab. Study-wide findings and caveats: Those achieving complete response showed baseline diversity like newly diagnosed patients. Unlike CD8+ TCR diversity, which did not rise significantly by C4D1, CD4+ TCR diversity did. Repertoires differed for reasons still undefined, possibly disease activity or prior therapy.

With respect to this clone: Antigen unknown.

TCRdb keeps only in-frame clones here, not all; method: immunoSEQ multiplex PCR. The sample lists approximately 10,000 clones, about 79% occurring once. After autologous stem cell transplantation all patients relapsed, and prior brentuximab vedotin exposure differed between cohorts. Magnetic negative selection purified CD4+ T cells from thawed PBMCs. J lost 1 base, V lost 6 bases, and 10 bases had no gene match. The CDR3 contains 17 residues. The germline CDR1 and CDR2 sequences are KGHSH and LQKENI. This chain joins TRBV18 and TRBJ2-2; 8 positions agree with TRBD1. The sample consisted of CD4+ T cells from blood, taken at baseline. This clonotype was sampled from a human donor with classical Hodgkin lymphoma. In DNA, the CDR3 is TGTGCCAGCTCCCAAAGACAGGGGACAAGGAACACCGGGGAGCTGTTTTTT. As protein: CASSQRQGTRNTGELFF.